These 28 T cell receptor beta chains were all obtained from the same sample, sequenced in a study of regulatory T cells in long-lasting Graves disease. This sample's time point: newly diagnosed GD, antithyroid drugs for less than 3 months. From PBMCs, RNA was extracted and then used to make the TCR library. Relying on iRepertoire HTBI primers and Arm-PCR of CDR3 regions, the team built TCR beta libraries. Using its own MiXCR run on the multiplex PCR reads, TCRdb lists one record per CDR3 protein. Counted here are fewer than 400,000 distinct CDR3 sequences, over 15% occurring once; the ten biggest clones make up approximately 35%. Sequencing was performed on peripheral blood mononuclear cells (PBMCs), taken at new diagnosis, from a patient treated with antithyroid drugs. The receptors here all came from a female donor with Graves disease.

The V call is TRBV5-4, the J call TRBJ1-1; D unresolved. There are 16 residues in the CDR3. The ends were cut back, 4 bases at V and 1 base at J, with 17 bases in the middle. CDR1 and CDR2 (germline): SGHNT, YYREEE (reference sequence). This CDR3 is CASSLGVDSKNTEAFF. Written as DNA, the CDR3 is TGTGCCAGCAGCCTTGGTGTGGACTCGAAGAACACTGAAGCTTTCTTT.

This clonotype was seen many times. The rearrangement joins TRBV20-1 to TRBJ2-5; D gene ambiguous. The CDR3 contains 12 residues. Germline V lookup: CDR1 DFQATT, CDR2 SNEGSKA (reference sequence). Trimming stripped 8 bases from V and 5 bases from J, with 15 bases between. CDR3 nucleotides: TGCAGTACCCGAGACCTAGAGGAGACCCAGTACTTC. Its translation: CSTRDLEETQYF.

At least ten counts were recorded for this clonotype. The chain uses TRBV11-2 and TRBJ2-1, with a tentative D call TRBD2 (5 bases). V was pared by 1 base and J by 2 bases, with 12 bases between. The CDR3 is 16 residues long. Germline lookup yields CDR1 SGHAT and CDR2 FQNNGV. The CDR3 region is CASSLVAGIPYNEQFF. As DNA, the CDR3 is TGTGCCAGCAGCTTAGTGGCCGGGATTCCCTACAATGAGCAGTTCTTC.

This clonotype appeared many times. CDR3 nucleotides: TGTGCCAGCACTGAACCGGGACGAGCGATTGCCGGGGAGCTGTTTTTT. Its translation is CASTEPGRAIAGELFF. The chain employs TRBV11-2 and TRBJ2-2, with D perhaps TRBD1 or TRBD2 (5 bases each). V lost 7 bases, J lost 6 bases, and 21 bases lay in between. Germline V CDR1 and CDR2: SGHAT, FQNNGV. The CDR3 runs to 16 residues.

This clonotype was found many times. The chain has TRBV12-3 or TRBV12-4 and TRBJ1-1; no clear D. TRBJ2-1 explains the end of the DNA better; the J call may be wrong. This CDR3 is 13 amino acids long. The CDR3 DNA is TGTGCCAGCAGTCCACCCGAGAGAAATGAGCAGTTCTTC. It translates to CASSPPERNEQFF.

This clonotype was seen at least ten times. The J gene is TRBJ2-7, the V gene TRBV6-5, with 10 bases lining up with TRBD2. Germline-derived CDR1 and CDR2 are MNHEY and SVGAGI. This CDR3 contains 16 residues. With V trimmed by 4 bases and J by 2 bases, 8 bases remained unmatched. The CDR3 region is CASSSTGTSVPYEQYF. CDR3 bases: TGTGCCAGCAGTTCCACCGGGACTAGCGTACCCTACGAGCAGTACTTC.

With respect to this clonotype: With a much larger clone just one base away, this may be a read error. This chain links TRBV24-1 with TRBJ2-2, with 12 bases matching TRBD2. The CDR3 length is 16 residues. The J segment lost 10 bases and the V segment lost 7 bases, leaving 12 bases of the junction unmatched. The germline V gene has CDR1 KGHDR and CDR2 SFDVKD. In nucleotides, the CDR3 is TGTGCCACCAGCGCAATCCTAGCGGGAGGGCCCGAGGAGCTGTTTTTT. This gives the protein CATSAILAGGPEELFF.

This clonotype was seen many times. V is TRBV2 and J is TRBJ2-3, with TRBD1 identical over 9 bases. CDR1 SNHLY and CDR2 FYNNEI come from the germline V gene. This CDR3 comprises 13 residues. The junction had 7 bases not matched to a gene; V was cut back by 7 bases and J by 8 bases. The CDR3 nucleotides read TGTGCCAGCAACCCGGGACAGGGCGTTACGCAGTATTTT. It is translated as CASNPGQGVTQYF.

In its sample, this clonotype was seen many times. The chain recombines TRBV19 with TRBJ1-1; 8 nucleotides agree with TRBD1. Per germline, CDR1 LNHDA and CDR2 SQIVND (reference sequence). J gave up 5 bases and V 7 bases, and 12 bases lay outside the gene matches. The CDR3 contains 15 residues. The CDR3 here is CASTPAGGRRTEAFF. The CDR3 DNA follows: TGTGCCAGTACCCCGGCAGGGGGCAGGAGGACTGAAGCTTTCTTT. The full variable domain, rest sourced from reference TRBV19 and TRBJ1-1, is DGGITQSPKYLFRKEGQNVTLSCEQNLNHDAMYWYRQDPGQGLRLIYYSQIVNDFQKGDIAEGYSVSREKKESFPLTVTSAQKNPTAFYLCASTPAGGRRTEAFFGQGTRLTVV.

This clonotype was picked up many times. The chain has TRBV5-1 and TRBJ1-1; a weak D match, TRBD1 (5 bases). Germline V gives CDR1 SGHRS, CDR2 YFSETQ. The CDR3 runs to 13 residues. Trimming pared 7 bases from V and 0 bases from J, leaving 10 bases between. The CDR3 loop reads CASSGGLNTEAFF. In DNA, the CDR3 is TGCGCCAGCTCGGGGGGGTTGAACACTGAAGCTTTCTTT.

This clonotype has at least ten counts. The CDR3 coding sequence is TGTGCCAGTAGTCAGGGGGCAGAGAATTCACCCCTCCACTTT. The encoded protein is CASSQGAENSPLHF. The rearrangement joins TRBV19 to TRBJ1-6; 8 nucleotides agree with TRBD1. V was clipped by 5 bases and J by 7 bases; unmatched bases: 4. CDR1 is LNHDA, CDR2 SQIVND, per germline (reference sequence). This CDR3 region has 14 residues.

This clonotype was detected ten times or more. CDR3: CASSGTSAHNEQFF. The CDR3 DNA sequence: TGTGCCAGCAGCGGGACTAGCGCTCACAATGAGCAGTTCTTC. The chain combines TRBV7-8 with TRBJ2-1; 10 bases line up with TRBD2. Looked up from germline, CDR1 is SGHVS and CDR2 is FQNEAQ. The CDR3 has 14 amino acids. The V gene end was trimmed by 5 bases and the J gene end by 5 bases; junction bases not matched to a gene: 3.

This clonotype was counted at least ten times. This rearrangement joins TRBV11-3 to TRBJ2-5; D is unclear. Germline V CDR1 and CDR2: SGHNT, YENEEA. This CDR3 comprises 12 residues. V was clipped by 4 bases and J by 4 bases, with 7 bases between them. CDR3 DNA sequence: TGTGCCAGCAGCTCCCGTACAGAGACCCAGTACTTC. It yields the protein CASSSRTETQYF.

Worth noting for this clonotype: Given a much more abundant clone one base away, this may be a read error. The chain recombines TRBV7-9 with TRBJ2-7, with TRBD2 identical over 11 bases. CDR1 is SEHNR, CDR2 FQNEAQ, per germline (reference sequence). V shed 5 bases, J shed 3 bases, and the junction held 6 bases outside the gene matches. CDR3 length equals 15 residues. The CDR3: CASSQLAGAIYEQYF. CDR3 sequence (DNA): TGTGCCAGCAGCCAACTAGCGGGAGCCATCTACGAGCAGTACTTC.

This clonotype was observed many times. The rearrangement links TRBV6-2 or TRBV6-3 to TRBJ1-1, with D unresolved. Trimming removed 5 bases from V and 10 bases from J, with 20 bases in between. The CDR3 runs to 14 residues. CDR1 and CDR2 from the germline V gene are MNHEY and SVGEGT. The CDR3 DNA reads TGTGCCAGCAGTGACGATAGAGCCCGGATTGGAGCTTTCTTT. This gives the protein CASSDDRARIGAFF.

Concerning this clonotype itself: A read error is the likely source, as a far larger clone sits one nucleotide away. This chain links TRBV19 with TRBJ2-1; D is unresolved. Trimming took off 1 base at V and 10 bases at J, with 17 bases between the two ends. The CDR3 sequence is 15 residues long. CDR1 is LNHDA, CDR2 SQIVND, per germline (reference sequence). The CDR3 bases are TGTGCCAGTAGTATAGCAATGGCTGACCCCTACGAGCAGTTCTTC. Protein product: CASSIAMADPYEQFF.

This clonotype has a handful of counts. The chain recombines TRBV18 with TRBJ2-1; TRBD1 matches 7 bases. The CDR3 has 15 residues. Germline V CDR1 and CDR2: KGHSH, LQKENI. V trimming: 3 bases; J trimming: 9 bases; junction bases outside the gene matches: 11. CDR3 DNA: TGTGCCAGCTCACCGGTTGTTAGAGGGGGCGGTGAGCAGTTCTTC. It specifies CASSPVVRGGGEQFF.

This clonotype appeared many times. The chain recombines TRBV7-9 with TRBJ2-2; D unclear. In germline, CDR1 is SEHNR, CDR2 FQNEAQ (reference sequence). The CDR3 is made up of 13 amino acids. V lost 1 base, J lost 6 bases, and 6 bases lay in between. CDR3 region: CASSLGLAGELFF. CDR3 in DNA: TGTGCCAGCAGCTTAGGCCTAGCCGGGGAGCTGTTTTTT.

The CDR3 region has the DNA TGCAGTGTAAGGGGGGGAGGGAGCAATCAGCCCCAGCATTTT. Protein product: CSVRGGGSNQPQHF. The chain employs TRBV20-1 and TRBJ1-5, with D possibly TRBD1 on 6 matching bases. The CDR3 extends over 14 amino acids. Trimming cost V 7 bases and J 1 base, with 14 bases left between them. The germline V gene encodes CDR1 DFQATT and CDR2 SNEGSKA (reference sequence).

This clonotype was counted many times. The chain is built from TRBV19 and TRBJ2-1, with D perhaps TRBD2 (5 bases). Germline-derived CDR1 and CDR2 are LNHDA and SQIVND (reference sequence). The CDR3 has 13 amino acids. The V gene lost 9 bases and the J gene lost 0 bases, with 9 bases spanning the gap. In nucleotides, the CDR3 is TGTGCCAGCACTGGGAGCTCCTACAATGAGCAGTTCTTC. Its translation: CASTGSSYNEQFF.

This clonotype showed up many times. This chain joins TRBV5-1 and TRBJ2-2, with TRBD2 matching 10 bases. V was clipped by 7 bases and J by 4 bases; unmatched bases: 7. Looked up from germline, CDR1 is SGHRS and CDR2 is YFSETQ. The CDR3 has 15 residues. The CDR3 region is CASGLAGVRTGELFF. CDR3 sequence (DNA): TGCGCCAGCGGTCTAGCGGGAGTTCGCACCGGGGAGCTGTTTTTT. Based on the CDR3 plus reference TRBV5-1 and TRBJ2-2, the full variable domain is KAGVTQTPRYLIKTRGQQVTLSCSPISGHRSVSWYQQTPGQGLQFLFEYFSETQRNKGNFPGRFSGRQFSNSRSEMNVSTLELGDSALYLCASGLAGVRTGELFFGEGSRLTVL.

This clonotype appeared many times. The chain employs TRBV4-2 and TRBJ1-1; D might be TRBD1 (5 bases). From germline, CDR1 is LGHNA and CDR2 YNFKEQ. The CDR3 spans 15 residues. V gave up 4 bases and J gave up 8 bases, with 20 bases separating them. In DNA, the CDR3 is TGTGCCAGCAGCCGGGGCCGACTAAGAAAAATGGAAGCTTTCTTT. Encoded protein: CASSRGRLRKMEAFF.

This clonotype was counted a single time. Possible read error: a much larger clone is one base away. The V call is TRBV28, the J call TRBJ2-7, with TRBD2 as a possible D gene (5 bases). Germline CDR1 reads MDHEN; CDR2 reads SYDVKM. The CDR3 runs to 13 residues. CDR3 bases: TGTGCCAGCGTATCCCCGGACTCCCACGAGCAGTACTTC. Encoded protein: CASVSPDSHEQYF.

This clonotype was counted ten times or more. CDR3 in DNA: TGCAGCGTGGTTGACAGGGGGTACGAGCAGTACTTC. Translated: CSVVDRGYEQYF. The V call is TRBV29-1, the J call TRBJ2-7, with TRBD1 identical over 9 bases. V lost 6 bases and J lost 4; bases outside the gene matches: 4. The germline V gene encodes CDR1 SQVTM and CDR2 ANQGSEA. The CDR3 has 12 amino acids.

Remarks on this clonotype: Given a much more abundant clone one base away, this may be a read error. The V gene is TRBV28, the J gene TRBJ1-1; D uncertain. Trimming took off 7 bases at V and 2 bases at J, with 11 bases between the two ends. The CDR3 runs 13 residues. CDR1 MDHEN and CDR2 SYDVKM come from the germline V gene. The CDR3 nucleotides are TGTGCCAGCACCAAGGGCATAAACACTGAAGCTTTCTTT. Translating gives CASTKGINTEAFF.

The chain carries TRBV6-5 and TRBJ1-5; a weak D match, TRBD1 (6 bases). CDR1 and CDR2 from the germline V gene are MNHEY and SVGAGI. V was shortened by 2 bases and J by 2 bases, with 13 bases between the two germline ends. This CDR3 has 16 amino acids. The DNA for the CDR3 is TGTGCCAGCAGTTACAGGGGAGGGGGGGGCAATCAGCCCCAGCATTTT. Its translation is CASSYRGGGGNQPQHF.

This clonotype was seen ten or more times. The chain recombines TRBV14 with TRBJ1-1, with D unclear. Trimming stripped 4 bases from V and 2 bases from J, with 5 bases between. This CDR3 region has 12 residues. Germline V gene data show CDR1 as SGHDN and CDR2 as FVKESK. The DNA of the CDR3 is TGTGCCAGCAGCCCACTCAACACTGAAGCTTTCTTT. It translates to CASSPLNTEAFF.

This clonotype was counted at least ten times. The chain links TRBV15 to TRBJ2-3; TRBD2 matches at 10 bases. This CDR3 has 15 residues. The junction had 3 bases not matched to a gene; V was cut back by 1 base and J by 5 bases. Germline V gene sequence: CDR1 LNHNV, CDR2 YYDKDF (reference sequence). CDR3 nucleotides: TGTGCCACCAGCAGAGGCGGACTAGCGGTAGATACGCAGTATTTT. Protein sequence: CATSRGGLAVDTQYF.